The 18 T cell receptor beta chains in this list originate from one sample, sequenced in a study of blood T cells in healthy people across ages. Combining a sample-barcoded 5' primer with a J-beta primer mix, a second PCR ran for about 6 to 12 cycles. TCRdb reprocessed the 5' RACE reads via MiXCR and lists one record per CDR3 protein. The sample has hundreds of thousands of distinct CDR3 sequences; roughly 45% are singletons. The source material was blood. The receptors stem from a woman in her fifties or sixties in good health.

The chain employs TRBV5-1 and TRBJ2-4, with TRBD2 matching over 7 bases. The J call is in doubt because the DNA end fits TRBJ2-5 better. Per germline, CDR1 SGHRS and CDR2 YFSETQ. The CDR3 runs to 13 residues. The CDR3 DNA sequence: TGCGCCAGCAGCTGGGCGGGGGAAGAGACCCAGTACTTC. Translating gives CASSWAGEETQYF.

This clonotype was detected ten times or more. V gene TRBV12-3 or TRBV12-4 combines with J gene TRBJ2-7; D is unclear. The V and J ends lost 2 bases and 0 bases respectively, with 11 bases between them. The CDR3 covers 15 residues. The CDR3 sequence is CASSLSYRSSYEQYF. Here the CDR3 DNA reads TGTGCCAGCAGTTTATCGTATCGGAGCTCCTACGAGCAGTACTTC.

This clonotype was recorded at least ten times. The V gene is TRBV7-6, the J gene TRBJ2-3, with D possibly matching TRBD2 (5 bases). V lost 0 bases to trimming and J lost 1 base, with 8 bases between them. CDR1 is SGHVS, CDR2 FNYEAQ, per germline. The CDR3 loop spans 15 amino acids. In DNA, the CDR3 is TGTGCCAGCAGCTTAGCGACTACTCGCACAGATACGCAGTATTTT. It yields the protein CASSLATTRTDTQYF. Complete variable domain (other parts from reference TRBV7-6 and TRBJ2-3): GAGVSQSPRYKVTKRGQDVALRCDPISGHVSLYWYRQALGQGPEFLTYFNYEAQQDKSGLPNDRFSAERPEGSISTLTIQRTEQRDSAMYRCASSLATTRTDTQYFGPGTRLTVL.

In DNA form, the CDR3 reads TGTGCCAGCAGCGTTACTAGTCACGGGGAGCTGTTTTTT. This gives the protein CASSVTSHGELFF. This chain uses TRBV7-9 with TRBJ2-2; weak D call: TRBD2 (5 bases). This CDR3 region has 13 residues. CDR1 is SEHNR and CDR2 is FQNEAQ in the germline V gene (reference sequence). V was cut by 5 bases and J by 7 bases, with 11 bases left in between.

The CDR3 coding sequence is TGCGCCAGCAGAGGACAGGCGGACACTGAAGCTTTCTTT. This sequence encodes CASRGQADTEAFF. The chain couples TRBV5-1 to TRBJ1-1; 7 nucleotides agree with TRBD1. V dropped 5 bases and J dropped 3; count of bases not matched to a gene: 4. Germline V gene data show CDR1 as SGHRS and CDR2 as YFSETQ. The CDR3 length is 13 residues. Together with reference TRBV5-1 and TRBJ1-1, the CDR3 gives the full variable domain: KAGVTQTPRYLIKTRGQQVTLSCSPISGHRSVSWYQQTPGQGLQFLFEYFSETQRNKGNFPGRFSGRQFSNSRSEMNVSTLELGDSALYLCASRGQADTEAFFGQGTRLTVV.

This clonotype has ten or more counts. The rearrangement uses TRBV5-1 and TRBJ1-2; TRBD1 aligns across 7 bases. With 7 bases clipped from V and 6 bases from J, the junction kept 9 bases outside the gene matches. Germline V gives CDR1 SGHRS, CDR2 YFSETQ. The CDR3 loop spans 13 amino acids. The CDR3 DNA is TGCGCCAGCCGAGGACAGGAGATTAATGGCTACACCTTC. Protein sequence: CASRGQEINGYTF. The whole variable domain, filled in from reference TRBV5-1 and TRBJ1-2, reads KAGVTQTPRYLIKTRGQQVTLSCSPISGHRSVSWYQQTPGQGLQFLFEYFSETQRNKGNFPGRFSGRQFSNSRSEMNVSTLELGDSALYLCASRGQEINGYTFGSGTRLTVV.

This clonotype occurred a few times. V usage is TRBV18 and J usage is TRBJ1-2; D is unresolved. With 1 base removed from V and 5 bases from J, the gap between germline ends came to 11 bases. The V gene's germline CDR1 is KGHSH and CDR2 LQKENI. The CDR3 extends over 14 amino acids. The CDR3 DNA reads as TGTGCCAGCTCACCACTTCAAACGGAATATGGCTACACCTTC. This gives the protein CASSPLQTEYGYTF.

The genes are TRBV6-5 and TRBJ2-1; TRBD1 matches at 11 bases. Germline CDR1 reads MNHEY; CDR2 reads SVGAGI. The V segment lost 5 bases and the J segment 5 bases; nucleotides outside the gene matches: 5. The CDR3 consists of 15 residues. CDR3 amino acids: CASSPGTGGNNEQFF. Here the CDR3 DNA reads TGTGCCAGCAGTCCCGGGACAGGGGGAAACAATGAGCAGTTCTTC.

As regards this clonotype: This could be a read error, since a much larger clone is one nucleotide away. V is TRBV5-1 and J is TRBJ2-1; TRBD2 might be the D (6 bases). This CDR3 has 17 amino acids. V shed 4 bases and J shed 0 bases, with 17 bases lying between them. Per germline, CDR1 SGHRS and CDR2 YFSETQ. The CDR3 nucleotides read TGCGCCAGCAGCGTGGAGATAGCGGCTAGCTCCTACAATGAGCAGTTCTTC. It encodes CASSVEIAASSYNEQFF.

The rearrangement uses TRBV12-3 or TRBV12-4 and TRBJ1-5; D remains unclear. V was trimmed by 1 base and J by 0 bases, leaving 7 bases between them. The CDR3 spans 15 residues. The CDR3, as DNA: TGTGCCAGCAGTTTAGTATGGGGTAGCAATCAGCCCCAGCATTTT. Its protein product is CASSLVWGSNQPQHF.

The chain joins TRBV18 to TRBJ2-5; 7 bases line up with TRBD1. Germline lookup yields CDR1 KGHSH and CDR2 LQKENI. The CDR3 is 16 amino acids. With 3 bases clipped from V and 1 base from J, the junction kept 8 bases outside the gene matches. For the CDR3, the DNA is TGTGCCAGCTCACCGGCCGGGACAGATATCCAAGAGACCCAGTACTTC. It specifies CASSPAGTDIQETQYF. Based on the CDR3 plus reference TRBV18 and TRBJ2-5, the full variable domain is NAGVMQNPRHLVRRRGQEARLRCSPMKGHSHVYWYRQLPEEGLKFMVYLQKENIIDESGMPKERFSAEFPKEGPSILRIQQVVRGDSAAYFCASSPAGTDIQETQYFGPGTRLLVL.

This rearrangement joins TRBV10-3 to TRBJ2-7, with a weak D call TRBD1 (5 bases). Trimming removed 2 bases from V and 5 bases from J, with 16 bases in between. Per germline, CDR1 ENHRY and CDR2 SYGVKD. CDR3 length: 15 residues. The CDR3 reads CAISETPTDTDEQYF. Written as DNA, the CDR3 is TGTGCCATCAGTGAGACTCCGACAGATACCGACGAGCAGTACTTC.

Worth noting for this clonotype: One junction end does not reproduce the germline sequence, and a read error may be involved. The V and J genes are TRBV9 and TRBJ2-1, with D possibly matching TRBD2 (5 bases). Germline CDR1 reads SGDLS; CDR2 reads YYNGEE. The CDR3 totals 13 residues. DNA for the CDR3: TGTGCCAGCAGCGAGACTACCTACTATGAGCAGTTCTTC. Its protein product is CASSETTYYEQFF.

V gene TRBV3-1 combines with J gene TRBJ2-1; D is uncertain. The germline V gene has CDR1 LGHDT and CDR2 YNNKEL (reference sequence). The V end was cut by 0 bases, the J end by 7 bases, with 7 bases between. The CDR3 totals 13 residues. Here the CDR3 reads CASSQEWMNEQFF. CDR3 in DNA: TGTGCCAGCAGCCAAGAGTGGATGAATGAGCAGTTCTTC.

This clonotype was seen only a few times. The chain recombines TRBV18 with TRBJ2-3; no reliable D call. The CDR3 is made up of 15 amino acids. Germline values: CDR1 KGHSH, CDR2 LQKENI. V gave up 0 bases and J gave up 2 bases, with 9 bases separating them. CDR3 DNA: TGTGCCAGCTCACCACCGGCCGGAAACACAGATACGCAGTATTTT. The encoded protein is CASSPPAGNTDTQYF.

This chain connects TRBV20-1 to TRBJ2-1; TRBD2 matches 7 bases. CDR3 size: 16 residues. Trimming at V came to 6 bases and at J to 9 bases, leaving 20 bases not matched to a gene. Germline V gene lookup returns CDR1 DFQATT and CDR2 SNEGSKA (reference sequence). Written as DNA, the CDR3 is TGCAGTGCCCGGTACCTAGCGGTTGCTAACGACGGTGAGCAGTTCTTC. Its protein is CSARYLAVANDGEQFF.

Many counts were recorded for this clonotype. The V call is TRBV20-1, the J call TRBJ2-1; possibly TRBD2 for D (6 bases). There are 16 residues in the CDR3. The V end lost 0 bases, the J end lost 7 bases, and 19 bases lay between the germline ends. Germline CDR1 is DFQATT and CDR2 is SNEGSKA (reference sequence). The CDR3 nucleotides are TGCAGTGCTAGAGATGGATCAGGCGGGGCAAGGAATGAGCAGTTCTTC. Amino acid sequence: CSARDGSGGARNEQFF.

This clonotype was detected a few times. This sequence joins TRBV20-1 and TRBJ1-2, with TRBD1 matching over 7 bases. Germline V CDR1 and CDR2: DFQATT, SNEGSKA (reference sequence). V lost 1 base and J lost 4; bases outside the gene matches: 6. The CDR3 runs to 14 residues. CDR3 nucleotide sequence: TGCAGTGCTAGAGGAACAGGGGATACCTATGGCTACACCTTC. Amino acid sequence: CSARGTGDTYGYTF.